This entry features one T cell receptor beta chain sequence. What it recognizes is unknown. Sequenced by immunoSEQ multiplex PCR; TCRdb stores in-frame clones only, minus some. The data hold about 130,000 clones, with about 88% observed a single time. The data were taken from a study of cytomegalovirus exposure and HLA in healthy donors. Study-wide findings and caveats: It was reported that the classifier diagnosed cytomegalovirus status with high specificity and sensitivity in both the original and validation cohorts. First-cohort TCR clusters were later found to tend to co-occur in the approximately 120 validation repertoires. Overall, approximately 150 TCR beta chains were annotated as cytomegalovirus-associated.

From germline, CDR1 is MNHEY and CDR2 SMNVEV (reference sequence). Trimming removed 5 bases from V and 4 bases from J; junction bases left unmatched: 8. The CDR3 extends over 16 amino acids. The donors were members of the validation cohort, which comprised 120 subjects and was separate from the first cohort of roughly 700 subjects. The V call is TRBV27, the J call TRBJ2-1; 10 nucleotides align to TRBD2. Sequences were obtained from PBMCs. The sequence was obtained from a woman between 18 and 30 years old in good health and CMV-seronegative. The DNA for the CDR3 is TGTGCCAGCAGTCAAAGGCGGACTAGCGGATACAATGAGCAGTTCTTC. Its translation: CASSQRRTSGYNEQFF.